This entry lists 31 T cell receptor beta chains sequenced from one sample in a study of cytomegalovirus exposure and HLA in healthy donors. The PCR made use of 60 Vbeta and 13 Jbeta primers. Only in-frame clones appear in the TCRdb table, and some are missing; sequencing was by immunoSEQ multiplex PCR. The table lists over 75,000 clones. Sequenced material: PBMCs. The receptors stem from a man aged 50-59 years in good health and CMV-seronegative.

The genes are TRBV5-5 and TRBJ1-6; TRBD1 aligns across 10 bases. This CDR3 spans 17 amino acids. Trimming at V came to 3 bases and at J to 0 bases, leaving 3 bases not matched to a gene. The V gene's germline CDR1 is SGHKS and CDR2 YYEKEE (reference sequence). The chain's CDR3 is CASSSGTGVSYNSPLHF. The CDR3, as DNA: TGTGCCAGCAGCTCCGGGACAGGGGTCTCCTATAATTCACCCCTCCACTTT.

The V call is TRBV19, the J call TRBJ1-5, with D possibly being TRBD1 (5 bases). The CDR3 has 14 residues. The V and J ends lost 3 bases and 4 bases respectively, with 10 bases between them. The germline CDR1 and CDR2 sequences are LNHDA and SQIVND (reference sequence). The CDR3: CASSIWGRNQPQHF. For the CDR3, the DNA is TGTGCCAGTAGTATCTGGGGCCGTAATCAGCCCCAGCATTTT.

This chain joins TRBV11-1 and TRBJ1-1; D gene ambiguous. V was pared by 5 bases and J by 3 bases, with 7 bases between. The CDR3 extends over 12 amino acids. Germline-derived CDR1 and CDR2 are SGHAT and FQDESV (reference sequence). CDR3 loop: CASSPQYTEAFF. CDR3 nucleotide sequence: TGTGCCAGCAGCCCCCAGTACACTGAAGCTTTCTTT.

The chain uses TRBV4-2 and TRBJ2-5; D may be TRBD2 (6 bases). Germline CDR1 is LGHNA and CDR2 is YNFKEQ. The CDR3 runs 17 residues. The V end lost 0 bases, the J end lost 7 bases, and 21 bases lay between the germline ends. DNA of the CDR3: TGTGCCAGCAGCCAAGATATGGCTAGCGCCGGTAAGGGGACCCAGTACTTC. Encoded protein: CASSQDMASAGKGTQYF.

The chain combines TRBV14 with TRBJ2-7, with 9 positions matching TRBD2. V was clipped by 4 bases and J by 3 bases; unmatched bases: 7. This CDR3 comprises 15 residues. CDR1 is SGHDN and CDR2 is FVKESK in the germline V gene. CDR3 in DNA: TGTGCCAGCAGCCCCCCGGGGCGGGGGGGCTACGAGCAGTACTTC. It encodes CASSPPGRGGYEQYF.

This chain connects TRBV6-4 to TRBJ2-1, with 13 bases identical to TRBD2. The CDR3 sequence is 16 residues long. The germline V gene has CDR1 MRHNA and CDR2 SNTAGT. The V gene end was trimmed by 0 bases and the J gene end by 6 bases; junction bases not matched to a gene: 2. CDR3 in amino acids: CASSDSGTSGANEQFF. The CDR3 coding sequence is TGTGCCAGCAGTGACTCCGGGACTAGCGGGGCCAATGAGCAGTTCTTC.

The CDR3, as DNA: TGTGCCATCAGTGACCATTTCCAGCCCCAGCATTTT. Protein sequence: CAISDHFQPQHF. The chain recombines TRBV10-3 with TRBJ1-5; D remains ambiguous. The germline V gene has CDR1 ENHRY and CDR2 SYGVKD. There are 12 residues in the CDR3. V was cut by 3 bases and J by 7 bases, with 7 bases left in between.

The CDR3 region is CASSTTGVGNQPQHF. In DNA, the CDR3 is TGTGCCAGCAGCACGACAGGGGTGGGCAATCAGCCCCAGCATTTT. The V gene is TRBV28, the J gene TRBJ1-5, with TRBD1 matching over 8 bases. The germline gives CDR1 MDHEN, CDR2 SYDVKM. Unmatched junction bases numbered 6, after V lost 6 bases and J lost 2 bases. The CDR3 length is 15 residues.

CDR3 bases: TGTGCCAGCAGCCAAAGTTATGCAGATACTACGAACACTGAAGCTTTCTTT. It is translated as CASSQSYADTTNTEAFF. The chain joins TRBV5-8 to TRBJ1-1, with unresolved D. Germline V lookup: CDR1 SGHTS, CDR2 YDEGEE. This CDR3 has 17 residues. The V and J ends lost 4 bases and 1 base respectively, with 20 bases between them. Full variable domain (rest looked up from reference TRBV5-8 and TRBJ1-1): EAGVTQSPTHLIKTRGQQATLRCSPISGHTSVYWYQQALGLGLQFLLWYDEGEERNRGNFPPRFSGRQFPNYSSELNVNALELEDSALYLCASSQSYADTTNTEAFFGQGTRLTVV.

For the CDR3, the DNA is TGTGCCAGCAGGACAGTAGTAAACAATGAGCAGTTCTTC. Amino acid sequence: CASRTVVNNEQFF. The chain uses TRBV28 and TRBJ2-1, with a weak D call TRBD1 (5 bases). Trimming pared 6 bases from V and 5 bases from J, leaving 11 bases between. The CDR3 has 13 amino acids. CDR1 MDHEN and CDR2 SYDVKM come from the germline V gene.

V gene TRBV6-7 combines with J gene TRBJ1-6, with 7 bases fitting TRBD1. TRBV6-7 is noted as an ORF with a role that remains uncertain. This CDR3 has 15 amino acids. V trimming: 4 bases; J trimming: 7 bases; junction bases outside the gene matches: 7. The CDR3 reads CASSSYPGQNSPLHF. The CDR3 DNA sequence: TGTGCCAGCAGTTCCTATCCGGGACAGAATTCACCCCTCCACTTT.

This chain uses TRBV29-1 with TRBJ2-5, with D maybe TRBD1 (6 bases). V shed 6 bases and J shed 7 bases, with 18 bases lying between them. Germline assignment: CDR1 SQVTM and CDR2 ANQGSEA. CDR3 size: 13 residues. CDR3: CSVGQGLIVTQYF. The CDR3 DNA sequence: TGCAGCGTCGGGCAGGGGCTGATAGTGACCCAGTACTTC.

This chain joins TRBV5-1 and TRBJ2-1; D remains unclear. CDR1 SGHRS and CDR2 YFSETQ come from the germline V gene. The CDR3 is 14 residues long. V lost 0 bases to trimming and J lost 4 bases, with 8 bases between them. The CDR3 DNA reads TGCGCCAGCAGCTTGGCAGAACAGTACAATGAGCAGTTCTTC. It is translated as CASSLAEQYNEQFF. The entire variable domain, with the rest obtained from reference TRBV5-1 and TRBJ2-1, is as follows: KAGVTQTPRYLIKTRGQQVTLSCSPISGHRSVSWYQQTPGQGLQFLFEYFSETQRNKGNFPGRFSGRQFSNSRSEMNVSTLELGDSALYLCASSLAEQYNEQFFGPGTRLTVL.

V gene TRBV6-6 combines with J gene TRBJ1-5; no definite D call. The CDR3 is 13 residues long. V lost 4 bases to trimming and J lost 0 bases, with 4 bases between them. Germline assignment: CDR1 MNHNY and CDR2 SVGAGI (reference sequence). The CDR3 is CASSLSSNQPQHF. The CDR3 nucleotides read TGTGCCAGCAGTTTGAGTAGCAATCAGCCCCAGCATTTT.

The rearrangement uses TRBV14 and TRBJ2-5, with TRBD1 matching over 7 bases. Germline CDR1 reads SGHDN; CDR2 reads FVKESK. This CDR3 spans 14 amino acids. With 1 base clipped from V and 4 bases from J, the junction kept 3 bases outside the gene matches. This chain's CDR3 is CASSQATGSETQYF. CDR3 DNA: TGTGCCAGCAGCCAAGCGACAGGGTCAGAGACCCAGTACTTC.

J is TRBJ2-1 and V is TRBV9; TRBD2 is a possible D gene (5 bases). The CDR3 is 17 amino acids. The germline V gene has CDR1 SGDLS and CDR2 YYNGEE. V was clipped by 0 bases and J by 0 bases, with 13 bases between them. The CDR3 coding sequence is TGTGCCAGCAGCGTAGAGCCCCCGGGGAGCTCCTACAATGAGCAGTTCTTC. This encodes CASSVEPPGSSYNEQFF.

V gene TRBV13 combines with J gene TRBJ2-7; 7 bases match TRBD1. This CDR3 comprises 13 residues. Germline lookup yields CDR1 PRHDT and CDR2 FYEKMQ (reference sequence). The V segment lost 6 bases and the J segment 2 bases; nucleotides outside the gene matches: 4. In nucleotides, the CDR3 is TGTGCCAGCAGGCGGACAGGTGCCTACGAGCAGTACTTC. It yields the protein CASRRTGAYEQYF.

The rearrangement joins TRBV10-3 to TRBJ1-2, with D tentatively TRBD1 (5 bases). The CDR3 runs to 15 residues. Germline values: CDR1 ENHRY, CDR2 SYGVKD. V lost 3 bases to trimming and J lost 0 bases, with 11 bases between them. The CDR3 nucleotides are TGTGCCATCAGTGATCGGGGGTTGACTAACTATGGCTACACCTTC. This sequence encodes CAISDRGLTNYGYTF.

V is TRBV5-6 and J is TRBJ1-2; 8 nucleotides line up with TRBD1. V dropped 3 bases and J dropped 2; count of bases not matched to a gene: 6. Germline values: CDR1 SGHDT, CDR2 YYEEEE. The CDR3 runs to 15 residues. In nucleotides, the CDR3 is TGTGCCAGCAGCTCGGCCCCAGGGGGCAACTATGGCTACACCTTC. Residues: CASSSAPGGNYGYTF. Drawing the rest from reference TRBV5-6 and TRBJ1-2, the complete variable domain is DAGVTQSPTHLIKTRGQQVTLRCSPKSGHDTVSWYQQALGQGPQFIFQYYEEEERQRGNFPDRFSGHQFPNYSSELNVNALLLGDSALYLCASSSAPGGNYGYTFGSGTRLTVV.

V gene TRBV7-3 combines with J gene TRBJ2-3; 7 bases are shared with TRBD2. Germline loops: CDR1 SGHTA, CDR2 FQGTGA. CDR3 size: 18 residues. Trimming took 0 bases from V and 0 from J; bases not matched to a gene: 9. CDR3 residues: CASSLTFGRLTSTDTQYF. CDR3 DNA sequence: TGTGCCAGCAGCTTAACGTTCGGGAGGCTGACAAGCACAGATACGCAGTATTTT.

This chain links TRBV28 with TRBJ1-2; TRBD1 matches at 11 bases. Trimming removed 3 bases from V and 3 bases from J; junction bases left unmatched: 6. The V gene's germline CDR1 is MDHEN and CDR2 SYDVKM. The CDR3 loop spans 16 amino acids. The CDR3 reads CASSLPGQGDHYGYTF. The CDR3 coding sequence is TGTGCCAGCAGTTTGCCGGGACAGGGGGATCACTATGGCTACACCTTC.

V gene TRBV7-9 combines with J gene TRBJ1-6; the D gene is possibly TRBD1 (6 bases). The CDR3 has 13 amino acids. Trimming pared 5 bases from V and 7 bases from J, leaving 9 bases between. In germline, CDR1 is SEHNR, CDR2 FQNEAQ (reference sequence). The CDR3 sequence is CASSATGNSPLHF. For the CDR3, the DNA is TGTGCCAGCAGCGCGACAGGAAATTCACCCCTCCACTTT.

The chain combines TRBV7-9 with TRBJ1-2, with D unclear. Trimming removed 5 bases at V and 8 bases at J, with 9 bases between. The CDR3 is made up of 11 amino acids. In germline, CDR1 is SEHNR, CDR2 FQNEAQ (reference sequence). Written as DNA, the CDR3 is TGTGCCAGCAGCCCCCGAGCCGGCTACACCTTC. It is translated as CASSPRAGYTF.

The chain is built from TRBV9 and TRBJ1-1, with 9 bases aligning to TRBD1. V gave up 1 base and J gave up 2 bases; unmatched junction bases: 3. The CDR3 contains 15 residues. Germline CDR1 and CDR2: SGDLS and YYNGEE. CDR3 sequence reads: CASSVRTGGNTEAFF. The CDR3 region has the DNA TGTGCCAGCAGCGTACGTACAGGGGGCAACACTGAAGCTTTCTTT.

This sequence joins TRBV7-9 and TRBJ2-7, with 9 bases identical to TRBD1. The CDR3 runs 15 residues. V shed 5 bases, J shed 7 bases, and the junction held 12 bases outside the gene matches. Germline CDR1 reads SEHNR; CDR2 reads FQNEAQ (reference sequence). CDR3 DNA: TGTGCCAGCAGCAAAACCGGGACAGGGTATCGAGAGCAGTACTTC. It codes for CASSKTGTGYREQYF.

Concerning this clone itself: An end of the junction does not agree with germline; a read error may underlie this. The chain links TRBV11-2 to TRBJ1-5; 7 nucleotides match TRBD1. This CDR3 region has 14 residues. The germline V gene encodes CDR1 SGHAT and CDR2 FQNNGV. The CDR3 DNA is TGTGCCAGCAGCCTAGACAGGGGCAATCAGCCCCAGCATTTT. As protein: CASSLDRGNQPQHF.

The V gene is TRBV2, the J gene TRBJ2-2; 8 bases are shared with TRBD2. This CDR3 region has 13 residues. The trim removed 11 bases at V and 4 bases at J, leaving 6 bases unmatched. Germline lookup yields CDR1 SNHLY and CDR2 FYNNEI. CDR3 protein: CAGGGLGTGELFF. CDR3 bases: TGTGCCGGCGGGGGGCTCGGCACCGGGGAGCTGTTTTTT.

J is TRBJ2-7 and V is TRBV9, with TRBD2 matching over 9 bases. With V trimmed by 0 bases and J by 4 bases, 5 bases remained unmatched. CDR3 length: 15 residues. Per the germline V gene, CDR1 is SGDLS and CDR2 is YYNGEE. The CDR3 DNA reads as TGTGCCAGCAGCGTAGGGATAGCGGGGGTGTACGAGCAGTACTTC. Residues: CASSVGIAGVYEQYF.

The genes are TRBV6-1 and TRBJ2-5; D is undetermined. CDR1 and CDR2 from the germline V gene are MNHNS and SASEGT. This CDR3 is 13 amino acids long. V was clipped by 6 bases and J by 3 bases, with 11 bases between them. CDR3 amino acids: CASSPTNEETQYF. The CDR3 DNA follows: TGTGCCAGCAGCCCTACCAATGAAGAGACCCAGTACTTC.

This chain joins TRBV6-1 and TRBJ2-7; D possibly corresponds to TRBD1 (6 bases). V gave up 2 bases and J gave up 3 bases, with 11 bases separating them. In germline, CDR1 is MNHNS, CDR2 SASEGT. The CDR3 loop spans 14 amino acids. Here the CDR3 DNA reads TGTGCCAGCAGTGAACCGGGACATCTCTACGAGCAGTACTTC. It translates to CASSEPGHLYEQYF.

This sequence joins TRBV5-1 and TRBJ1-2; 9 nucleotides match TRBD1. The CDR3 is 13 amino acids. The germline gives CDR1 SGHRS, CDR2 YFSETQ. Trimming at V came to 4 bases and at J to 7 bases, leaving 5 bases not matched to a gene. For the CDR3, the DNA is TGCGCCAGCAGCCAAACAGGGGGCTCTGGCTACACCTTC. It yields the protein CASSQTGGSGYTF.